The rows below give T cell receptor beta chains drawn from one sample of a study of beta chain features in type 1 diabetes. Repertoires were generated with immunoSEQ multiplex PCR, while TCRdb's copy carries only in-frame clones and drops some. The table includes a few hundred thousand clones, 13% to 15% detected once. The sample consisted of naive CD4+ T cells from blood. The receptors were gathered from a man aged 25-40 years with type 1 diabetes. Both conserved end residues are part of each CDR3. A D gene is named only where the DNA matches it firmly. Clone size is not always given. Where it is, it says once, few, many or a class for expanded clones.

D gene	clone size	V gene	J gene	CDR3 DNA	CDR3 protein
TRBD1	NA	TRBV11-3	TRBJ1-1	TGTGCCAGCAGTTTTGCAGGGGGGACTGAAGCTTTCTTT	CASSFAGGTEAFF
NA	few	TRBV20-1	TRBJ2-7	TGCAGTGCGTGGACTTCCTACGAGCAGTACTTC	CSAWTSYEQYF
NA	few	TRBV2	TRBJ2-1	TGTGCCAGCAGTGTAACGGATGAGCAGTTCTTC	CASSVTDEQFF
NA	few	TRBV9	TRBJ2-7	TGTGCCAGCAGCGTAGGATCAATGGGAACTAGCTACGAGCAGTACTTC	CASSVGSMGTSYEQYF
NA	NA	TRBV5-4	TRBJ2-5	TGTGCCAGCAGCTTGGTAGCGTGGAATGGAGAGACCCAGTACTTC	CASSLVAWNGETQYF
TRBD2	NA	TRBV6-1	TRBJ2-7	TGTGCCAGCGCGTGGACTAGGACCTACGAGCAGTACTTC	CASAWTRTYEQYF
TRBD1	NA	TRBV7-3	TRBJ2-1	TGTGCCAGCAGCTTAGGGGACAGGGACTACAATGAGCAGTTCTTC	CASSLGDRDYNEQFF
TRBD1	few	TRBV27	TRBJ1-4	TGTGCCAGCAGCAGGACAGGGGGAACAACTAATGAAAAACTGTTTTTT	CASSRTGGTTNEKLFF
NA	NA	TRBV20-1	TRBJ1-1	TGCAGTGCCCTAGACAGTCCGGAAGCTTTCTTT	CSALDSPEAFF
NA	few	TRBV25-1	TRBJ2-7	TGTGCCAGCAGTGAGTTAGGCAGGATGGTGGACGAGCAGTACTTC	CASSELGRMVDEQYF
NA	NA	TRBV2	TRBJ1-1	TGTGCCAGCACCTCCCGTTTCGTGTCTGAAGCTTTCTTT	CASTSRFVSEAFF
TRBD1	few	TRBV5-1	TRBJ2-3	TGCGCCAGCAGCCGCGGACAGGGTGCAATGGGAGATACGCAGTATTTT	CASSRGQGAMGDTQYF
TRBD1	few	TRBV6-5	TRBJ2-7	TGTGCCAGCACCCCTACCACGTCAGGGGGCGAGCAGTACTTC	CASTPTTSGGEQYF
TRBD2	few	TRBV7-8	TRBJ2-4	TGTGCCAGCAGCTTAAAAGCGGGATACGCCAAAAACATTCAGTACTTC	CASSLKAGYAKNIQYF
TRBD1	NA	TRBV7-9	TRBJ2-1	TGTGCCAGCAGCTTAGGACAGGGTAGGAGCAATGAGCAGTTCTTC	CASSLGQGRSNEQFF
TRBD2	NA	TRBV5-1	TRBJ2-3	TGCGCCAGCAGCCCCGGGACTAGCGGCCTCACAGATACGCAGTATTTT	CASSPGTSGLTDTQYF
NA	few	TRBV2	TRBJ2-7	TGTGCCAGCAGTGAATTTAACGAGCAGTACTTC	CASSEFNEQYF
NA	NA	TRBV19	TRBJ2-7	TGTGCCAGTAGTATTGTTCCACTAAGCTCCTACGAGCAGTACTTC	CASSIVPLSSYEQYF
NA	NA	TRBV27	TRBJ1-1	TGTGCCAGGGGCCATTTCCAACCCGCTAACACTGAAGCTTTCTTT	CARGHFQPANTEAFF
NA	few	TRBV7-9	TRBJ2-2	TGTGCCAGCAGCTTAGGCGTGAACACCGGGGAGCTGTTTTTT	CASSLGVNTGELFF
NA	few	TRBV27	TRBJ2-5	TGTGCCAGCAGCATCTCCAGGGAAGGAGAGACCCAGTACTTC	CASSISREGETQYF
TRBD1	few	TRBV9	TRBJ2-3	TGTGCCAGCAGAGCCGGGACAGCTACAGATACGCAGTATTTT	CASRAGTATDTQYF